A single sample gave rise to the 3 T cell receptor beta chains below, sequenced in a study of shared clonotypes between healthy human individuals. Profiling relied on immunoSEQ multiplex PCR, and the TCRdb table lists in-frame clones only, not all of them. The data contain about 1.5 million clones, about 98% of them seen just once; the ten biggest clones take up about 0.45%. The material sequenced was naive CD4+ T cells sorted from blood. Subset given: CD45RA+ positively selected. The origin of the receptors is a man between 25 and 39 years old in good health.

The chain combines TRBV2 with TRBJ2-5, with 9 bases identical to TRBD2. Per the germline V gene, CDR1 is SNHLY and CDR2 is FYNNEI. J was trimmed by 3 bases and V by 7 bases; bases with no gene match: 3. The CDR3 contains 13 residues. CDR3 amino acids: CASTSGRKETQYF. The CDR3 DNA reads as TGTGCCAGCACGAGCGGGAGGAAAGAGACCCAGTACTTC.

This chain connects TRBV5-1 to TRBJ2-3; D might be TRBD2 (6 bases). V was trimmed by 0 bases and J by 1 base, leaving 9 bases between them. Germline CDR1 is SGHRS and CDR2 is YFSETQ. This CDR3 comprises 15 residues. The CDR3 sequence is CASSLGEARTDTQYF. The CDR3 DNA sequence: TGCGCCAGCAGCTTGGGGGAGGCCCGCACAGATACGCAGTATTTT.

The CDR3 DNA sequence: TGTGCCAGTAGTATAGTCGGCACCTACTATGGCTACACCTTC. This codes for CASSIVGTYYGYTF. V usage is TRBV19 and J usage is TRBJ1-2; D uncertain. Trimming removed 1 base at V and 3 bases at J, with 9 bases between. Per germline, CDR1 LNHDA and CDR2 SQIVND (reference sequence). The length of the CDR3 is 14 residues.